The T cell receptor beta chain described here comes from a study of shared clonotypes between healthy human individuals (dated by TCRdb to the early 2020s). Concerning the study at large: The cohort comprised a couple of women and a few men aged 18 to 49 years. Leukapheresis yielded between about 0.94 and 9.5 billion PBMCs per donor. For each donor, CD4 naive and CD4 memory were each run on three plates, CD8 naive on two plates, and CD8 memory on one plate. To estimate repertoire size and how much clonotype sharing occurs between individuals, the study deeply sequenced the blood TCR repertoires of five healthy adults. To increase sequencing depth and limit assay-specific biases, different laboratories used diverse techniques to prepare libraries and sequence TCR repertoires.

Broad study findings and their caveats: Clonotypes shared by all four sorted-subset donors showed higher generation probabilities than non-shared clonotypes. Sampling was restricted to blood, and TCR repertoires in tissues likely differ from the TCR repertoires found in blood. Estimated clonotype richness was generally larger for naive than for memory subsets. The genetic and exposure-history diversity represented was limited by the small number of donors. Pairwise subsampling indicated that sequencing depth was expected to affect the degree of clonotype sharing among donors. Rarefaction of sorted-subset datasets indicated incomplete sequencing despite the large sequencing depth. When a handful of donors were compared, the shared fraction of clonotypes was around 5.1% for naive CD4, approximately 3.3% for naive CD8, more than 2% for memory CD4, and around 0.37% for memory CD8.

TCR CDR3 regions were amplified from genomic DNA by multiplex PCR using the deep immunoSEQ assay. Extracted genomic DNA from each cell subset was distributed evenly across all wells of several immunoSEQ 96-well plates, and each plate was treated as a replicate. For sorted subsets, each replicate PCR was loaded with 200 ng genomic DNA, equivalent to 25,000 to 35,000 T cell genomes. Purified libraries were measured with a Qubit 3.0 fluorometer, size-checked on a Bioanalyzer 2100, and measured again with the KAPA Library Quantification kit. A separate single-read 150-cycle Illumina NextSeq 550 flow cell was used to sequence each immunoSEQ 96-well plate. The study's own analysis went as follows. The immunoSEQ output contained only junctional sequences without quality scores, so filtering could not match that applied to full-length reads. To assign V/J genes and CDR3, sequences were annotated against IMGT germline references using PyIR, a Python wrapper for IgBLAST v1.9. Reads were filtered out if the reads had weak V/J assignments (E-value above 1e-6), no CDR3, stop codons, out-of-frame junctions, or ambiguous translated residues. V3J clonotypes were defined as sequences sharing an identical inferred V gene, J gene, and CDR3 amino acid sequence. Percentage overlap between repertoires was computed as shared unique clonotypes divided by the size of the smaller repertoire. Repertoire richness was assessed with RTK rarefaction, the Chao1 estimator, and Recon v2.1 estimates of unobserved clonotypes. Generation probabilities for all TCRbeta clonotypes obtained by the gDNA method from a handful of donors were computed using OLGA. Here the immuneACCESS table is served through TCRdb, limited to in-frame sequences with V and J called. Missing clones are a known gap in these copies; in checked studies unresolved V genes cover under half, and the rest lacks a known reason. V, J and clone size are those of that table, while D and trimming were read from the DNA. The sample includes 2,500,000 or so clones, with more than 80% observed a single time. Roughly 0.13% of the sample is in the top ten clones.

Worth noting for this clone: No cognate antigen has been identified for it. Within one base of it there is no much larger clone, and no base qualities were kept.

V and J are truncated by 6 bases and 4 bases respectively, leaving an intervening sequence of 9 bases. CDR1 and CDR2 were assigned from the germline V gene as MDHEN and SYDVKM. Spanning cysteine to phenylalanine, the CDR3 consists of 12 amino acids. Of all the DNA, just the CDR3 is kept, 36 bases in frame from base 1. Donors were healthy HIV-negative adults with no recently reported acute infections or vaccinations. Every donor was a Caucasian adult residing in Nashville, Tennessee, USA. CD4+ T cells were enriched through magnetic negative selection, after which naive cells were positively selected on CD45RA and the remaining negative fraction served as the memory subset. After blood collection by leukapheresis, PBMCs were isolated using Ficoll-Histopaque density gradient centrifugation and then cryopreserved in the vapor phase of liquid nitrogen. Analytical flow cytometry was used to check the purity and quantity of each magnetically sorted T cell population. Each sorted fraction had its genomic DNA isolated and then quantified by UV absorbance on a Nanodrop 2000c.

The receptor comes from a man between 18 and 35 years old in good health. Material: naive CD4+ T cells sorted from blood. This specimen's cell subset or site label, interpreted: CD45RA+ positively selected. The rearranged chain carries TRBV28 and TRBJ1-2; TRBD1 could be the D gene, as 6 bases match. The nucleotides are TGTGCCAGCAGGGCAGGGGTCTATGGCTACACCTTC. This encodes CASRAGVYGYTF.